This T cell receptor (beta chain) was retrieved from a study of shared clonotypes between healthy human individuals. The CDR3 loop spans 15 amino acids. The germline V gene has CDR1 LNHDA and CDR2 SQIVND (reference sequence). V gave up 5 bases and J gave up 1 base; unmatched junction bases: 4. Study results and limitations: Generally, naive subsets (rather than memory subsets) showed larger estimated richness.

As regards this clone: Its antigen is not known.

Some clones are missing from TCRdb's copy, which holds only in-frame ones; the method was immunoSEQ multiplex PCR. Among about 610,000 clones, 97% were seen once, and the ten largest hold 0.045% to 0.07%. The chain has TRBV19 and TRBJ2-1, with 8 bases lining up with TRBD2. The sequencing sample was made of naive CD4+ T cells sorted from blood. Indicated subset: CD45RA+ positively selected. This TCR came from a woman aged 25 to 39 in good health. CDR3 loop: CASSREGLSYNEQFF. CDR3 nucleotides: TGTGCCAGTAGTCGGGAGGGCCTATCCTACAATGAGCAGTTCTTC.